Presented here are 9 T cell receptor beta chains from one specimen sequenced in a study of T-cell memory formation after mild COVID-19. TCRdb redid the calling of the 5' RACE reads with MiXCR, one entry per CDR3 protein. Among some 290,000 distinct CDR3 sequences listed, about a sixth were seen once. The sequencing input was PBMCs or a T cell subset sorted from them (not recorded which). These receptors all stem from a man between 18 and 29 years old who had mild COVID-19 (a few samples of this study predate the infection). Cell type and time point are not known.

This clonotype was recorded a few times. This rearrangement joins TRBV6-6 to TRBJ2-7; D not certain. Germline values: CDR1 MNHNY, CDR2 SVGAGI (reference sequence). V was clipped by 3 bases and J by 7 bases, with 13 bases between them. There are 13 residues in the CDR3. The CDR3, as DNA: TGTGCCAGCAGTTATCGGACCACTGAAGAGCAGTACGTC. Its protein is CASSYRTTEEQYV.

This clonotype was seen a few times. The gene calls are TRBV2 and TRBJ1-5; D is ambiguous. Per the germline V gene, CDR1 is SNHLY and CDR2 is FYNNEI. The ends were cut back, 4 bases at V and 5 bases at J, with 9 bases in the middle. There are 13 residues in the CDR3. CDR3 loop: CASSGQDYQPQHF. CDR3 nucleotide sequence: TGTGCCAGCAGTGGTCAGGACTATCAGCCCCAGCATTTT. The variable domain in full, completed from reference TRBV2 and TRBJ1-5, reads EPEVTQTPSHQVTQMGQEVILRCVPISNHLYFYWYRQILGQKVEFLVSFYNNEISEKSEIFDDQFSVERPDGSNFTLKIRSTKLEDSAMYFCASSGQDYQPQHFGDGTRLSIL.

This clonotype has more than one count but fewer than ten. The CDR3 region has the DNA TGTGCCATCAGGGACCCCTACAATGAGCAGTTCTTC. Translating gives CAIRDPYNEQFF. The rearrangement joins TRBV10-3 to TRBJ2-1; unclear D gene. The CDR3 totals 12 residues. CDR1 is ENHRY, CDR2 SYGVKD, per germline. Trimming left V 6 bases short and J 2 bases short, with 5 bases between.

CDR3 nucleotide sequence: TGTGCCAGCGGGGGCCCGAGCTACACCGGGGAGCTGTTTTTT. Its protein is CASGGPSYTGELFF. J is TRBJ2-2 and V is TRBV14; D perhaps matches TRBD1 (6 bases). The CDR3 has 14 amino acids. Trimming cost V 8 bases and J 3 bases, with 13 bases left between them. Germline V CDR1 and CDR2: SGHDN, FVKESK. The full variable domain, with the rest looked up from reference TRBV14 and TRBJ2-2, is EAGVTQFPSHSVIEKGQTVTLRCDPISGHDNLYWYRRVMGKEIKFLLHFVKESKQDESGMPNNRFLAERTGGTYSTLKVQPAELEDSGVYFCASGGPSYTGELFFGEGSRLTVL.

This clonotype occurred a few times. The V and J genes are TRBV6-6 and TRBJ2-7; D unresolved. Deletions cut 8 bases from V and 2 bases from J, with 16 bases between. Germline CDR1 MNHNY, CDR2 SVGAGI (reference sequence). The CDR3 sequence is 14 residues long. As DNA, the CDR3 is TGTGCCAGCCAACGGCAGGCCCTCACCTACGAGCAGTACGTC. Encoded protein: CASQRQALTYEQYV.

The chain is built from TRBV7-2 and TRBJ1-2; 8 bases fit TRBD1. The germline V gene has CDR1 SGHTA and CDR2 FQGNSA. Unmatched junction bases numbered 8, after V lost 5 bases and J lost 6 bases. This CDR3 has 14 residues. In nucleotides, the CDR3 is TGTGCCAGCAGCGACCCAGGGGGCGGGAATGGCTACACCTTC. Protein: CASSDPGGGNGYTF. The full variable domain, with the rest looked up from reference TRBV7-2 and TRBJ1-2, is GAGVSQSPSNKVTEKGKDVELRCDPISGHTALYWYRQSLGQGLEFLIYFQGNSAPDKSGLPSDRFSAERTGGSVSTLTIQRTQQEDSAVYLCASSDPGGGNGYTFGSGTRLTVV.

Here the CDR3 reads CASSLARSNYGYTF. In DNA, the CDR3 is TGTGCCAGCAGCCTCGCCAGGTCTAACTATGGCTACACCTTC. The genes are TRBV28 and TRBJ1-2; D unresolved. V was shortened by 6 bases and J by 0 bases, with 11 bases between the two germline ends. The germline CDR1 and CDR2 sequences are MDHEN and SYDVKM. This CDR3 region has 14 residues.

The chain links TRBV24-1 to TRBJ1-2, with 11 bases that match TRBD1. J was trimmed by 3 bases and V by 8 bases; bases with no gene match: 16. The CDR3 loop spans 18 amino acids. Germline V CDR1 and CDR2: KGHDR, SFDVKD. In DNA form, the CDR3 reads TGTGCCACCAATGAAGAGGGGGACAGGGGGGTTTTCGACTATGGCTACACCTTC. Its translation: CATNEEGDRGVFDYGYTF.

This clonotype was picked up a small number of times. This rearrangement joins TRBV6-5 to TRBJ1-1, with unresolved D. Germline V CDR1 and CDR2: MNHEY, SVGAGI. This CDR3 spans 11 amino acids. V lost 4 bases to trimming and J lost 11 bases, with 11 bases between them. The CDR3 loop is CASSSLRRAFF. CDR3 sequence (DNA): TGTGCCAGCAGTTCCCTCCGGAGGGCTTTCTTT.